What follows are 23 T cell receptor beta chains derived from one specimen sequenced in a study of T cells in Graves' hyperthyroidism and ophthalmopathy. TCR beta CDR3 region amplification was performed from RNA transcripts. TCR CDR3 underwent first-round RT-PCR with the HTBI primer set. Via MiXCR, TCRdb re-called the multiplex PCR reads, giving one row per CDR3 protein. The table has roughly 300,000 distinct CDR3 sequences, about 15% seen once. The sequenced sample consisted of blood. The receptor source for this set is a woman in her twenties or thirties with Graves' hyperthyroidism.

This clonotype was recorded a few times. The chain uses TRBV3-1 and TRBJ2-1; a possible D gene is TRBD2 (6 bases). V shed 8 bases and J shed 4 bases, with 15 bases lying between them. From germline, CDR1 is LGHDT and CDR2 YNNKEL (reference sequence). CDR3 length: 14 amino acids. CDR3 sequence: CASPRDFPYNEQFF. The CDR3 DNA follows: TGTGCCAGCCCTCGGGACTTTCCGTACAATGAGCAGTTCTTC.

This chain links TRBV6-5 with TRBJ2-1; 10 bases agree with TRBD2. This CDR3 is built from 15 residues. CDR1 and CDR2 from the germline V gene are MNHEY and SVGAGI. J was trimmed by 8 bases and V by 0 bases; bases with no gene match: 4. CDR3 nucleotide sequence: TGTGCCAGCAGTTACTCGCCAGCGGGAGGGTATGAGCAGTTCTTC. It specifies CASSYSPAGGYEQFF.

The chain joins TRBV7-9 to TRBJ1-2; D is unclear. The CDR3 totals 13 residues. V dropped 5 bases and J dropped 4 bases, with 11 bases sitting between them. Germline V gene data show CDR1 as SEHNR and CDR2 as FQNEAQ (reference sequence). CDR3 DNA sequence: TGTGCCAGCAGCGTAATTCAGCCCTATGGCTACACCTTC. It specifies CASSVIQPYGYTF.

This clonotype came up many times. The chain couples TRBV2 to TRBJ2-5; no clear D gene. The ends were cut back, 8 bases at V and 2 bases at J, with 6 bases in the middle. The germline V gene has CDR1 SNHLY and CDR2 FYNNEI. This CDR3 comprises 11 residues. DNA of the CDR3: TGTGCCAGCGGCCTTCAAGAGACCCAGTACTTC. Translation gives CASGLQETQYF.

This clonotype appeared many times. The chain combines TRBV7-9 with TRBJ2-2; no firm D call. This CDR3 spans 10 amino acids. Germline V gene sequence: CDR1 SEHNR, CDR2 FQNEAQ (reference sequence). Trimming pared 8 bases from V and 6 bases from J, leaving 4 bases between. The CDR3 region has the DNA TGTGCCAGCGTACCCGGGGAGCTGTTTTTT. As protein: CASVPGELFF.

This clonotype appeared a few times. V usage is TRBV19 and J usage is TRBJ2-1; 8 nucleotides match TRBD2. The CDR3 runs 16 residues. With V trimmed by 5 bases and J by 7 bases, 13 bases remained unmatched. Per germline, CDR1 LNHDA and CDR2 SQIVND (reference sequence). The CDR3: CASSFLGAGGLNEQFF. In DNA, the CDR3 is TGTGCCAGTAGTTTCCTCGGGGCGGGAGGATTGAATGAGCAGTTCTTC.

In this sample, this clonotype turned up many times. The chain links TRBV6-2 or TRBV6-3 to TRBJ1-2; D is uncertain. Germline V gives CDR1 MNHEY, CDR2 SVGEGT. The CDR3 has 13 residues. Trimming took 0 bases from V and 6 from J, leaving 8 bases between them. The CDR3 loop reads CASSYSSGHGYTF. CDR3 coding DNA: TGTGCCAGCAGTTACTCGAGTGGCCATGGCTACACCTTC.

J is TRBJ1-2 and V is TRBV5-6; D is possibly TRBD1 (5 bases). The length of the CDR3 is 14 residues. Germline lookup yields CDR1 SGHDT and CDR2 YYEEEE. V lost 0 bases, J lost 6 bases, and 12 bases lay in between. The DNA of the CDR3 is TGTGCCAGCAGCTTGGTGGGGCGCAGGGATGGCTACACCTTC. This sequence encodes CASSLVGRRDGYTF.

V is TRBV5-6 and J is TRBJ2-7; 8 positions agree with TRBD1. The CDR3 is 14 amino acids. The J segment lost 7 bases and the V segment lost 3 bases, leaving 9 bases of the junction unmatched. Germline V CDR1 and CDR2: SGHDT, YYEEEE. Here the CDR3 DNA reads TGTGCCAGCAGCTCATGGACAGGGCTGAGAGAGCAGTACTTC. Its protein product is CASSSWTGLREQYF.

A few counts support this clonotype. The chain employs TRBV6-4 and TRBJ1-2, with TRBD1 matching 7 bases. The junction had 16 bases not matched to a gene; V was cut back by 10 bases and J by 8 bases. Germline CDR1 reads MRHNA; CDR2 reads SNTAGT. This CDR3 is 14 amino acids long. The CDR3 loop reads CANPPGGYTMGYTF. The CDR3 DNA is TGTGCCAACCCTCCAGGGGGATATACTATGGGCTACACCTTC.

This chain joins TRBV18 and TRBJ2-3; 10 nucleotides agree with TRBD2. CDR3 length: 17 residues. The V gene's germline CDR1 is KGHSH and CDR2 LQKENI. Unmatched junction bases numbered 5, after V lost 0 bases and J lost 2 bases. In DNA, the CDR3 is TGTGCCAGCTCACCACCAGGACTAGCGGCCGACACAGATACGCAGTATTTT. Translation gives CASSPPGLAADTDTQYF.

This clonotype was counted a few times. The V and J genes are TRBV7-9 and TRBJ2-5; unclear D gene. Germline CDR1 and CDR2: SEHNR and FQNEAQ (reference sequence). V was pared by 6 bases and J by 3 bases, with 5 bases between. The CDR3 extends over 11 amino acids. CDR3 nucleotide sequence: TGTGCCAGCAGGGGAAAAGAGACCCAGTACTTC. This sequence encodes CASRGKETQYF.

This clonotype was detected only a few times. V and J are TRBV30 and TRBJ1-6; D is undetermined. The CDR3 consists of 15 residues. V shed 0 bases and J shed 4 bases, with 10 bases lying between them. From germline, CDR1 is GTSNPN and CDR2 SVGIG (reference sequence). The CDR3 spells CAWSVLGRYNSPLHF. For the CDR3, the DNA is TGTGCCTGGAGTGTCCTCGGAAGATATAATTCACCCCTCCACTTT.

The chain employs TRBV14 and TRBJ2-1; D is undetermined. The germline gives CDR1 SGHDN, CDR2 FVKESK. Deletions cut 4 bases from V and 10 bases from J, with 8 bases between. The CDR3 has 11 amino acids. The CDR3 DNA is TGTGCCAGCAGCCTCTCGACAGAGCAGTTCTTC. Encoded protein: CASSLSTEQFF.

The CDR3 DNA sequence: TGCGCCAGCAGTATTTCTAGCGGGAGGGCAGGTGAGCAGTTCTTC. It is translated as CASSISSGRAGEQFF. The rearrangement joins TRBV5-1 to TRBJ2-1; 12 bases map to TRBD2. This CDR3 is 15 amino acids long. Germline trimming cut 5 bases from V and 9 bases from J; bases unmatched to any gene: 9. Per the germline V gene, CDR1 is SGHRS and CDR2 is YFSETQ.

The rearrangement links TRBV9 to TRBJ2-2; D ambiguous. The CDR3 is made up of 14 amino acids. CDR1 SGDLS and CDR2 YYNGEE come from the germline V gene. V dropped 0 bases and J dropped 7 bases, with 10 bases sitting between them. As DNA, the CDR3 is TGTGCCAGCAGCGTAGAGGCTAGACACGGGGAGCTGTTTTTT. The encoded protein is CASSVEARHGELFF.

The chain recombines TRBV19 with TRBJ1-2; D is ambiguous. The V gene lost 5 bases and the J gene lost 7 bases, with 20 bases spanning the gap. This CDR3 contains 15 residues. Germline V gene data show CDR1 as LNHDA and CDR2 as SQIVND (reference sequence). The CDR3: CASSDNAEGFGGYTF. Written as DNA, the CDR3 is TGTGCCAGTAGTGACAACGCGGAGGGCTTCGGTGGCTACACCTTC.

This clonotype was recorded at least ten times. The V call is TRBV12-3 or TRBV12-4, the J call TRBJ2-7, with 9 bases matching TRBD1. The CDR3 is 15 amino acids. The V gene end was trimmed by 5 bases and the J gene end by 2 bases; junction bases not matched to a gene: 7. CDR3 sequence reads: CASSRGQGKAYEQYF. As DNA, the CDR3 is TGTGCCAGCAGTCGGGGACAGGGCAAAGCCTACGAGCAGTACTTC.

This clonotype was counted between two and nine times. The chain recombines TRBV10-2 with TRBJ1-4; D possibly corresponds to TRBD1 (6 bases). The germline V gene encodes CDR1 WSHSY and CDR2 SAAADI. CDR3 length equals 14 residues. V shed 1 base and J shed 7 bases, with 10 bases lying between them. The CDR3 DNA reads TGCGCCAGCAGTGAGTGGGGGCCTACTGAAAAACTGTTTTTT. This translates into CASSEWGPTEKLFF.

This clonotype was observed at least ten times. This chain uses TRBV6-1 with TRBJ2-7; the match to TRBD2 covers 9 bases. Germline V gene data show CDR1 as MNHNS and CDR2 as SASEGT. The V segment lost 5 bases and the J segment 4 bases; nucleotides outside the gene matches: 12. There are 16 residues in the CDR3. CDR3 nucleotides: TGTGCCAGCAGTTCCCCCAGGCGCGGGAGGGGATACGAGCAGTACTTC. It codes for CASSSPRRGRGYEQYF.

In the case of this clonotype: The junction shows a germline mismatch at one end, possibly a read error. V is TRBV6-2 or TRBV6-3 and J is TRBJ2-1; a possible D gene is TRBD1 (7 bases). Germline CDR1 MNHEY, CDR2 SVGEGT. The CDR3 consists of 14 residues. The CDR3 is CTSSGRGTVNEQFF. CDR3 sequence (DNA): TGTACCAGCAGTGGACGCGGGACAGTTAATGAGCAGTTCTTC.

This clonotype turned up a few times. This chain joins TRBV7-9 and TRBJ2-1, with D uncertain. Trimming shortened V by 1 base and J by 8 bases, and 9 bases separated the two germline ends. Germline CDR1 and CDR2: SEHNR and FQNEAQ (reference sequence). This CDR3 region has 13 residues. CDR3 coding DNA: TGTGCCAGCAGCTTAGTACGCCGGTATGAGCAGTTCTTC. Amino acids: CASSLVRRYEQFF.

The chain is built from TRBV5-8 and TRBJ1-6, with a tentative D call TRBD1 (5 bases). Germline CDR1 SGHTS, CDR2 YDEGEE. The CDR3 spans 15 residues. V was pared by 2 bases and J by 7 bases, with 13 bases between. The CDR3 protein is CASSFYGAGNSPLHF. CDR3 sequence (DNA): TGTGCCAGCAGCTTCTACGGGGCAGGGAATTCACCCCTCCACTTT.